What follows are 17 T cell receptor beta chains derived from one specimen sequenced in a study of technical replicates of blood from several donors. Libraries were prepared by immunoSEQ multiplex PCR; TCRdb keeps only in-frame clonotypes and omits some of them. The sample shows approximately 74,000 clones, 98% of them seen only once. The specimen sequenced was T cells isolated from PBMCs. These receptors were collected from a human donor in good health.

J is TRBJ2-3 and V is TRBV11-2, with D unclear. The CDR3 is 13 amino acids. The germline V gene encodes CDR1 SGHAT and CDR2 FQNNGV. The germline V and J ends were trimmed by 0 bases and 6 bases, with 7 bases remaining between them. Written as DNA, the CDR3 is TGTGCCAGCAGCTTAGAGTACGGGGATACGCAGTATTTT. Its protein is CASSLEYGDTQYF.

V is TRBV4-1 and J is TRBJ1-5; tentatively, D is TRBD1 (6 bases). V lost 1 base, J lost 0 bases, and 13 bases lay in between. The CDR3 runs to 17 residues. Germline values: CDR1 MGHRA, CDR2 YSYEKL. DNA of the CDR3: TGCGCCAGCAGCCAAGTCCCGACAGGTTATAGCAATCAGCCCCAGCATTTT. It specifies CASSQVPTGYSNQPQHF.

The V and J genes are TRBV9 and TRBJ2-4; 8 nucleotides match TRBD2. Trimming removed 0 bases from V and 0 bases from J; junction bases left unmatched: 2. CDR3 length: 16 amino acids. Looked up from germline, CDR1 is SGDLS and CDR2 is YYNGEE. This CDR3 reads CASSVGAGVAKNIQYF. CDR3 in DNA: TGTGCCAGCAGCGTAGGAGCGGGAGTAGCCAAAAACATTCAGTACTTC.

The CDR3 here is CASKQPKQGGYTF. The CDR3 bases are TGTGCCAGCAAACAACCAAAACAGGGAGGCTACACCTTC. The V call is TRBV6-6, the J call TRBJ1-2; D may be TRBD1 (6 bases). The V gene lost 7 bases and the J gene lost 8 bases, with 17 bases spanning the gap. CDR3 length: 13 residues. CDR1 MNHNY and CDR2 SVGAGI come from the germline V gene (reference sequence).

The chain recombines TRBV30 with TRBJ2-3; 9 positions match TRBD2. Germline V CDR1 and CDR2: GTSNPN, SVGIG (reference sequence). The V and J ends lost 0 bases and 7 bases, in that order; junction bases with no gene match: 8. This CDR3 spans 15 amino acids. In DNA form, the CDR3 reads TGTGCCTGGAGTGTACGGCAGCGGGGGGTATATACGCAGTATTTT. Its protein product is CAWSVRQRGVYTQYF.

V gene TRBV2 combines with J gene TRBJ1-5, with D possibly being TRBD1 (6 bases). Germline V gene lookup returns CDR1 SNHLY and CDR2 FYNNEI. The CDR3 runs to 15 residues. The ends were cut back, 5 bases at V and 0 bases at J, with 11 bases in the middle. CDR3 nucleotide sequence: TGTGCCAGCAGTCCGACAGGCCATAGCAATCAGCCCCAGCATTTT. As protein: CASSPTGHSNQPQHF.

The CDR3 DNA reads as TGTGCCAGCAGTGAATCGTTCAATCAGCCCCAGCATTTT. Translation: CASSESFNQPQHF. The rearrangement links TRBV2 to TRBJ1-5; no definite D call. This CDR3 is 13 amino acids long. Germline values: CDR1 SNHLY, CDR2 FYNNEI. V was pared by 2 bases and J by 3 bases, with 5 bases between.

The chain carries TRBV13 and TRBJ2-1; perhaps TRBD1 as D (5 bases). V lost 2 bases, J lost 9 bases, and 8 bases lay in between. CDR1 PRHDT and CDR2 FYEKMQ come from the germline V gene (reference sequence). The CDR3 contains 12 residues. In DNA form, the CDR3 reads TGTGCCAGCAGCTTACAGGGAACTGAGCAGTTCTTC. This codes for CASSLQGTEQFF.

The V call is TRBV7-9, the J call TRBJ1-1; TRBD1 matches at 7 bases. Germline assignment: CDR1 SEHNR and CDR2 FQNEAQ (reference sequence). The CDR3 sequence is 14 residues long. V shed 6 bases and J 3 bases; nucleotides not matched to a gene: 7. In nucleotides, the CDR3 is TGTGCCAGCAGGAGAGGGGGCTGGGACACTGAAGCTTTCTTT. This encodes CASRRGGWDTEAFF.

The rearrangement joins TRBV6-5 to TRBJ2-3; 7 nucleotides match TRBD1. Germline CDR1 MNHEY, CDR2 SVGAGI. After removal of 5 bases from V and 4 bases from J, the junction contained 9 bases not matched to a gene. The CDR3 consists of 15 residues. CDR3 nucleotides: TGTGCCAGCAGTAAAAAGGGGCAGGGGGCAGATACGCAGTATTTT. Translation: CASSKKGQGADTQYF.

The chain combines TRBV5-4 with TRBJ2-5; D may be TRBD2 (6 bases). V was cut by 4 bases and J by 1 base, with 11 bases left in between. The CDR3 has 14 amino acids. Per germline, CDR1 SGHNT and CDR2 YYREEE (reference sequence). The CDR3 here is CASSSGGVQETQYF. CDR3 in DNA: TGTGCCAGCAGCAGCGGCGGGGTCCAAGAGACCCAGTACTTC. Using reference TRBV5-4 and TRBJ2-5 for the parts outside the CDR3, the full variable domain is ETGVTQSPTHLIKTRGQQVTLRCSSQSGHNTVSWYQQALGQGPQFIFQYYREEENGRGNFPPRFSGLQFPNYSSELNVNALELDDSALYLCASSSGGVQETQYFGPGTRLLVL.

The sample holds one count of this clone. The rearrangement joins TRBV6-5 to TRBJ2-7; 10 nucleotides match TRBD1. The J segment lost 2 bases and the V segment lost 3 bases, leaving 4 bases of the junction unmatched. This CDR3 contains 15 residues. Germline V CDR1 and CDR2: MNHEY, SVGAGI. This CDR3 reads CASSYLGTGAYEQYF. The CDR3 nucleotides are TGTGCCAGCAGTTATCTGGGGACAGGGGCCTACGAGCAGTACTTC.

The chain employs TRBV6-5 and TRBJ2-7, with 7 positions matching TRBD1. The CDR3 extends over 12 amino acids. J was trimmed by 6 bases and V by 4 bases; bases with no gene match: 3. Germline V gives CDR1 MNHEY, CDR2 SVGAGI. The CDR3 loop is CASSSHRGEQYF. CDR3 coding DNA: TGTGCCAGCAGTTCCCACAGGGGCGAGCAGTACTTC.

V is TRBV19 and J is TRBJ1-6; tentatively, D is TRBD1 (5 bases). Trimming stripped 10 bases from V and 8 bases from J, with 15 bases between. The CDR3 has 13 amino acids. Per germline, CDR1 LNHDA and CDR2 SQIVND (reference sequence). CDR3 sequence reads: CATRTSKDSPLHF. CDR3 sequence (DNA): TGTGCCACCAGGACAAGTAAGGATTCACCCCTCCACTTT.

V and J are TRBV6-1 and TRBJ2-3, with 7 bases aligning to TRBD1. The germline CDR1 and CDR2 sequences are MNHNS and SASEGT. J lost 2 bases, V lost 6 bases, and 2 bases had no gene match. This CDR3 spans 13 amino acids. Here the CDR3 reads CASRTGYTDTQYF. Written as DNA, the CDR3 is TGTGCCAGCAGGACAGGGTACACAGATACGCAGTATTTT.

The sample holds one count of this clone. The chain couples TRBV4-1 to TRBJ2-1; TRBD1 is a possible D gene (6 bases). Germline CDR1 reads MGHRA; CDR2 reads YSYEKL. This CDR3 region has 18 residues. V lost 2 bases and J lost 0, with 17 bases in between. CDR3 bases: TGCGCCAGCAGCCAACCTTACAGGGCCCCTAGCTCCTACAATGAGCAGTTCTTC. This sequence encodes CASSQPYRAPSSYNEQFF.

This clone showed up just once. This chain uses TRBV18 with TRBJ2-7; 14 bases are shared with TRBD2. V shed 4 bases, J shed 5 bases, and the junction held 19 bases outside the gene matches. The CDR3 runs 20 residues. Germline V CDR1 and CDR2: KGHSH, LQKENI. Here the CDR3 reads CASSRGTSGSAHVGDNEQYF. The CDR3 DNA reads TGTGCCAGCTCACGCGGGACTAGCGGGAGTGCCCATGTTGGGGACAACGAGCAGTACTTC.